Described below is a single T cell receptor (beta chain) sequence and its context. The data derive from a study of blood T cell repertoires in COVID-19. Germline V gives CDR1 SGHRS, CDR2 YFSETQ. The CDR3 is made up of 15 amino acids. Trimming took off 5 bases at V and 0 bases at J, with 15 bases between the two ends. This table comes from immunoSEQ multiplex PCR, and its TCRdb copy is limited to in-frame clones, with some not included. The table lists about 300,000 clones, around 92% of them singletons, with roughly 2.9% in the top ten. The receptor was isolated from a woman in her fifties or sixties who had been exposed to COVID-19. Sequencing input: PBMCs or T cells enriched from blood (not recorded which). The chain is built from TRBV5-1 and TRBJ2-7, with D possibly being TRBD2 (6 bases). The CDR3 region has the DNA TGCGCCAGCAGGGAGGGGACGGTGAGCTCCTACGAGCAGTACTTC. This gives the protein CASREGTVSSYEQYF.